A selection of T cell receptor beta chains follows, all from one sample in a study of PD-1 blockade in classical Hodgkin lymphoma. The table came from immunoSEQ multiplex PCR; TCRdb's copy has only in-frame clones and leaves some out. Of about 23,000 clones in the sample, approximately 87% are singletons; the top ten hold around 25%. Sequenced material: peripheral blood mononuclear cells (PBMCs), taken before the fourth cycle of nivolumab. The source of these receptors is a human donor with classical Hodgkin lymphoma. Each CDR3 is given without its conserved first and last residue. The D gene is left open where the match is weak. For some rows the clone size is stated as once, few or many, or as a class when expanded; others skip it.

NA	TRBV11-2	12	TRBJ1-2	NA	ASSALRIPYGYT
NA	TRBV6-6	12	TRBJ1-1	NA	ASSYSRGVTEAF
NA	TRBV10-3	12	TRBJ1-1	NA	AISDRDKNTEAF
NA	TRBV7-9	11	TRBJ2-3	few	ASSLAGADTQY
NA	TRBV23-1	12	TRBJ1-2	NA	ASSQSGSASGYT
NA	TRBV18	16	TRBJ2-7	NA	ASSRLGGAGGSRGEQY
NA	TRBV11-2	13	TRBJ2-7	once	ASRVWGTKSYEQY
TRBD2	TRBV10-1	12	TRBJ2-3	NA	ASKPTSSSDTQY
NA	TRBV19	11	TRBJ2-3	NA	ASSYDSVDTQY
NA	TRBV4-1	15	TRBJ2-3	few	ASSQDQERLRTDTQY
TRBD1	TRBV9	13	TRBJ1-1	NA	ASATGDLLNTEAF
TRBD2	TRBV4-2	15	TRBJ2-3	once	ASSPSTSGGATDTQY
NA	TRBV6-1	11	NA	NA	ASSDRASYEQY
TRBD2	TRBV7-8	11	TRBJ2-7	once	ASSRGLAYEQY
NA	TRBV6-1	11	TRBJ1-5	NA	ASSARGNQPQH
NA	TRBV18	13	TRBJ2-3	NA	ASSPPIRNPDTQY
NA	TRBV29-1	12	TRBJ1-4	NA	SVATQEKGEKLF
NA	TRBV20-1	9	TRBJ2-5	NA	SAKRGETQY
NA	TRBV11-2	12	TRBJ2-1	NA	ASSASGPYNEQF
NA	TRBV7-9	12	TRBJ2-7	NA	ASSLSQGGYEQY
TRBD2	TRBV10-3	13	TRBJ2-7	NA	AIRGLADLSYEQY
NA	TRBV6-1	13	TRBJ2-1	once	ASSVPRRVYNEQF
TRBD2	TRBV5-4	12	TRBJ2-2	NA	ASSLLATPGELF
TRBD2	TRBV2	13	TRBJ2-1	NA	ASSTRSLAGYEQF
TRBD1	TRBV6-6	12	TRBJ2-7	NA	ASSSMTGAYEQY
NA	TRBV30	10	TRBJ1-1	few	AWSKGNTEAF
NA	TRBV9	12	TRBJ1-6	NA	ASSGRQDNSPLH
NA	TRBV7-6	12	TRBJ2-1	NA	ASSSGLVYNEQF
NA	TRBV28	9	TRBJ1-1	NA	ASSLDAEAF
TRBD2	TRBV5-1	14	TRBJ2-5	NA	ASSLQMLAGFETQY
TRBD2	TRBV7-2	14	TRBJ2-3	once	ASSPDWGGSTDTQY
TRBD2	TRBV2	11	TRBJ2-5	NA	ASSDSSGGAGN
NA	TRBV19	12	TRBJ2-1	NA	ASTTRGGNNEQF
TRBD2	TRBV7-9	12	TRBJ2-7	NA	ASSAGGKGYEQY
TRBD1	TRBV9	13	TRBJ2-3	NA	ASSVVGQGTDTQY
TRBD1	TRBV12-5	14	TRBJ1-2	NA	ASGSKSGTVYYGYT
NA	TRBV6-4	14	TRBJ2-3	few	ASSDGGPSGTDTQY
TRBD2	TRBV7-2	16	TRBJ2-1	NA	ASSLVNSRTSGYNEQF
NA	TRBV6-5	12	TRBJ2-1	NA	ASSYAPSEDEQF
NA	TRBV10-3	13	TRBJ2-2	NA	AISGQAGPPGELF
TRBD2	TRBV2	12	TRBJ2-7	NA	ASKRGLAADEQY
NA	TRBV7-2	14	TRBJ2-3	NA	ASSKTSSLRTDTQY
NA	TRBV5-1	11	TRBJ1-2	few	ASSLEANYGYT
NA	TRBV2	15	TRBJ1-3	once	ASTPIIQGISGNTIY
TRBD2	TRBV19	13	TRBJ2-1	NA	ASSAGTSSYNEQF
NA	TRBV6-5	13	TRBJ1-6	NA	ASSYSGGGNSPLH
NA	TRBV6-1	11	TRBJ1-5	NA	ASSFGISQPQH
TRBD2	TRBV10-3	13	TRBJ2-2	NA	ATYPAGGGAGELF
TRBD1	TRBV28	12	TRBJ1-4	NA	AIDSGTGAEKLF
NA	TRBV6-5	11	TRBJ1-1	few	ASSYAGGAEAF
TRBD1	TRBV7-2	12	TRBJ2-3	NA	ASSQEGARDTQY
NA	TRBV11-2	12	TRBJ2-3	NA	ASSPRTAPDTQY
TRBD1	TRBV7-2	12	TRBJ1-6	NA	ASSSRQGFVTLH